This T cell receptor (beta chain) was observed in a study of cytomegalovirus exposure and HLA in healthy donors. Study-level points and caveats: Researchers counted 164 TCR beta chains as cytomegalovirus-associated. A later analysis linked a missense variant in DCLRE1C to the trimming of TCR beta V and J genes. Later analysis showed TCR association rates varying by HLA locus, highest for DRB1 and lowest for HLA-C.

Unmatched junction bases numbered 7, after V lost 5 bases and J lost 4 bases. Germline V gives CDR1 SGHVS, CDR2 FNYEAQ. The CDR3 runs 16 residues. A word on this clone: What it recognizes is unknown.

Both 60 Vbeta primers and 13 Jbeta primers went into the PCR. Original handling: Tens of millions of unique TCR beta chains, about 12 million shared, were counted in a later analysis. The table came from immunoSEQ multiplex PCR; TCRdb's copy has only in-frame clones and leaves some out. V and J calls and clone size are given by that table; D and trimming were obtained from the DNA. The sample shows under 200,000 clones, 62% of them seen only once. The rearrangement joins TRBV7-6 to TRBJ2-7; 14 positions match TRBD2. This TCR derives from a man aged 35-49 years in good health and CMV-seronegative. The sample comprised PBMCs. The CDR3 DNA sequence: TGTGCCAGCAGCCCTGGGACTAGCGGGAGTATGTACGAGCAGTACTTC. Amino acid sequence: CASSPGTSGSMYEQYF.